These T cell receptor beta chains were read from a single sample in a study of cytomegalovirus exposure and HLA in healthy donors. Method: immunoSEQ multiplex PCR; TCRdb's copy keeps in-frame clones and lacks some. The sample contains about 150,000 clones, 80% to 85% of which appear only once. Sequenced sample: PBMCs. The receptors come from a young man in good health and CMV-seronegative. Each CDR3 is given with its conserved first and last residue. The order of the fields is D gene, clone size, J gene, CDR3 length, V gene, CDR3 protein, CDR3 DNA. The D gene is left open where the match is weak. Rows may omit the clone size; those that give it use once, few, many or a size class.

D: .; size: .; J: TRBJ1-1; length: 13; V: TRBV30; CDR3: CAWSSSEGTEAFF; DNA: TGTGCCTGGAGCTCGAGCGAGGGCACTGAAGCTTTCTTT
D: TRBD1; size: .; J: TRBJ1-4; length: 15; V: TRBV5-4; CDR3: CASTAGTGVNEKLFF; DNA: TGTGCCAGCACCGCCGGGACAGGCGTTAATGAAAAACTGTTTTTT
D: .; size: .; J: TRBJ1-2; length: 15; V: TRBV5-5; CDR3: CASSPFSGTNYGYTF; DNA: TGTGCCAGCAGCCCTTTCTCAGGGACTAACTATGGCTACACCTTC
D: .; size: .; J: TRBJ2-5; length: 14; V: TRBV5-1; CDR3: CASSFAGAKETQYF; DNA: TGCGCCAGCAGCTTTGCCGGTGCCAAAGAGACCCAGTACTTC
D: .; size: once; J: TRBJ1-2; length: 13; V: TRBV23-1; CDR3: CASSQREERGYTF; DNA: TGCGCCAGCAGTCAAAGGGAGGAACGGGGCTACACCTTC
D: .; size: .; J: TRBJ1-1; length: 14; V: TRBV18; CDR3: CASSKRDSHTEAFF; DNA: TGTGCCAGCTCAAAGCGAGACAGTCACACTGAAGCTTTCTTT
D: .; size: .; J: TRBJ2-4; length: 13; V: TRBV6-5; CDR3: CASSYRPGDIQYF; DNA: TGTGCCAGCAGTTACAGGCCCGGGGACATTCAGTACTTC
D: .; size: .; J: TRBJ1-5; length: 13; V: TRBV21-1; CDR3: CASKGQNNQPQHF; DNA: TGTGCCTCAAAGGGACAGAACAATCAGCCCCAGCATTTT
D: .; size: .; J: TRBJ2-7; length: 13; V: TRBV7-8; CDR3: CASRPEAIYEQYF; DNA: TGTGCCAGCAGACCTGAGGCGATCTACGAGCAGTACTTC
D: .; size: .; J: TRBJ2-1; length: 12; V: TRBV19; CDR3: CASSISRSEQFF; DNA: TGTGCCAGTAGTATTAGCCGGTCTGAGCAGTTCTTC